A single sample gave rise to the 23 T cell receptor beta chains below, sequenced in a study of T-cell memory formation after mild COVID-19. TCRdb re-analysed the 5' RACE reads in MiXCR, keeping a single row per CDR3 protein. The sample contains about 270,000 distinct CDR3 sequences, roughly 15% of which appear only once. What was sequenced was PBMCs or a T cell subset sorted from them (not recorded which). Receptors were obtained from a man aged 18 to 29 who had mild COVID-19 (a few samples of this study predate the infection). Cell type and time point are not known.

This clonotype was picked up a small number of times. The chain carries TRBV7-9 and TRBJ1-3, with unresolved D. The CDR3 loop spans 13 amino acids. Germline lookup yields CDR1 SEHNR and CDR2 FQNEAQ (reference sequence). V gave up 8 bases and J gave up 0 bases, with 8 bases separating them. The CDR3 DNA sequence: TGTGCCAGCTGGGTGAGCTCTGGAAACACCATATATTTT. As protein: CASWVSSGNTIYF.

A few counts support this clonotype. This sequence joins TRBV19 and TRBJ2-1; D not resolved. Germline V gene lookup returns CDR1 LNHDA and CDR2 SQIVND (reference sequence). The CDR3 is 13 amino acids. Trimming stripped 5 bases from V and 9 bases from J, with 14 bases between. The CDR3 here is CASSAQKATEQFF. The CDR3 DNA sequence: TGTGCCAGTAGTGCACAGAAAGCAACTGAGCAGTTCTTC.

This clonotype has a count of ten or more. The gene calls are TRBV4-3 and TRBJ2-5, with a possible D match to TRBD1 (5 bases). The CDR3 loop spans 16 amino acids. V was pared by 1 base and J by 1 base, with 13 bases between. CDR1 LGHNA and CDR2 YSLEER come from the germline V gene. CDR3: CASSQGAGYPQETQYF. The CDR3 bases are TGCGCCAGCAGCCAAGGGGCAGGGTATCCCCAAGAGACCCAGTACTTC.

This clonotype was picked up a small number of times. V is TRBV7-9 and J is TRBJ1-2; D may be TRBD1 (5 bases). V was clipped by 5 bases and J by 13 bases, with 14 bases between them. Germline-derived CDR1 and CDR2 are SEHNR and FQNEAQ (reference sequence). The CDR3 runs to 11 residues. CDR3 DNA sequence: TGTGCCAGCAGCCTAGATGGGGGTTCCACCTTC. Its translation is CASSLDGGSTF.

In this sample, this clonotype turned up a few times. The chain joins TRBV6-5 to TRBJ2-7; D is undetermined. The CDR3 has 14 residues. Looked up from germline, CDR1 is MNHEY and CDR2 is SVGAGI. Trimming pared 4 bases from V and 2 bases from J, leaving 12 bases between. The CDR3 DNA sequence: TGTGCCAGCAGTTCACGTAAGGGCGCCTACGAGCAGTACGTC. This gives the protein CASSSRKGAYEQYV.

This chain joins TRBV27 and TRBJ2-1, with D tentatively TRBD2 (7 bases). Germline V gene data show CDR1 as MNHEY and CDR2 as SMNVEV (reference sequence). The CDR3 covers 15 residues. The germline V and J ends were trimmed by 3 bases and 5 bases, with 14 bases remaining between them. The CDR3 DNA sequence: TGTGCCAGCAGTTTCGGGGGGCTGCAGAACAATGAGCAGTTCTTC. Translated, it gives CASSFGGLQNNEQFF.

This CDR3 is CASSPGLDQPQHF. The CDR3 bases are TGTGCCAGCTCACCAGGGCTGGACCAGCCCCAGCATTTT. The chain links TRBV18 to TRBJ1-5; D gene uncertain. The CDR3 runs 13 residues. V was clipped by 2 bases and J by 7 bases, with 9 bases between them. Germline V gene data show CDR1 as KGHSH and CDR2 as LQKENI.

The chain is built from TRBV28 and TRBJ2-7, with D possibly being TRBD1 or TRBD2 (5 bases each). In germline, CDR1 is MDHEN, CDR2 SYDVKM. This CDR3 region has 15 residues. The V gene lost 4 bases and the J gene lost 1 base, with 14 bases spanning the gap. CDR3 nucleotide sequence: TGTGCCAGCAGTTCCGGGACCGTGACTTCCTACGAGCAGTACGTC. This sequence encodes CASSSGTVTSYEQYV.

This clonotype was counted between two and nine times. J is TRBJ2-7 and V is TRBV6-5; TRBD1 or TRBD2 may be the D gene (5 bases each). This CDR3 is built from 14 residues. The ends were cut back, 5 bases at V and 7 bases at J, with 18 bases in the middle. Germline loops: CDR1 MNHEY, CDR2 SVGAGI. CDR3 protein: CASSPLGWDGEQYV. DNA of the CDR3: TGTGCCAGCAGTCCGCTGGGGTGGGACGGGGAGCAGTACGTC.

This clonotype was found a few times. The chain carries TRBV12-3 or TRBV12-4 and TRBJ2-2; D unclear. V lost 3 bases, J lost 4 bases, and 3 bases lay in between. This CDR3 has 12 residues. The CDR3 reads CASSFTTGELFF. CDR3 DNA: TGTGCCAGCAGTTTTACCACCGGGGAGCTGTTTTTT.

This clonotype was recorded a few times. The chain recombines TRBV4-2 with TRBJ1-5, with D possibly matching TRBD1 (5 bases). The CDR3 has 14 amino acids. V lost 3 bases and J 1 base, leaving 7 bases between the germline ends. Looked up from germline, CDR1 is LGHNA and CDR2 is YNFKEQ. This CDR3 is CASSHRDSNQPQHF. DNA of the CDR3: TGTGCCAGCAGCCATCGGGACAGCAATCAGCCCCAGCATTTT.

This clonotype appeared a few times. The CDR3 bases are TGTGCCACCAGTGAGAGCAGGGCTAACCAAGAGACCCAGTACTTC. Translated, it gives CATSESRANQETQYF. The V gene is TRBV24-1, the J gene TRBJ2-5; D may be TRBD1 (5 bases). V lost 4 bases and J 0 bases, leaving 11 bases between the germline ends. CDR1 is KGHDR and CDR2 is SFDVKD in the germline V gene. This CDR3 comprises 15 residues.

This clonotype was seen more than once but under ten times. The genes are TRBV5-1 and TRBJ2-5, with unresolved D. This CDR3 comprises 15 residues. V gave up 0 bases and J gave up 4 bases, with 13 bases separating them. Germline CDR1 reads SGHRS; CDR2 reads YFSETQ. CDR3: CASSLAPAPPETQYF. As DNA, the CDR3 is TGCGCCAGCAGCTTGGCCCCAGCCCCCCCAGAGACCCAGTACTTC.

The sample holds a few counts of this clonotype. This chain joins TRBV10-2 and TRBJ2-3; a weak D match, TRBD2 (6 bases). CDR1 WSHSY and CDR2 SAAADI come from the germline V gene. V was shortened by 1 base and J by 1 base, with 9 bases between the two germline ends. The CDR3 extends over 15 amino acids. CDR3 sequence reads: CASSEWVAGTDTQYF. The CDR3 DNA reads TGCGCCAGCAGTGAGTGGGTAGCGGGCACAGATACGCAGTATTTT.

This clonotype was counted a few times. CDR3 DNA: TGTGCCAGCAGTTACTATACAGGGTTAAGGAACACTGAAGCTTTCTTT. This translates into CASSYYTGLRNTEAFF. The chain links TRBV6-5 to TRBJ1-1; perhaps TRBD1 as D (6 bases). The germline V gene has CDR1 MNHEY and CDR2 SVGAGI. The CDR3 runs to 16 residues. V lost 1 base and J 1 base, leaving 13 bases between the germline ends.

The J gene is TRBJ2-7, the V gene TRBV20-1; TRBD1 or TRBD2 may be the D gene (5 bases each). With 3 bases removed from V and 3 bases from J, the gap between germline ends came to 21 bases. CDR3 length: 16 amino acids. Per germline, CDR1 DFQATT and CDR2 SNEGSKA (reference sequence). CDR3 DNA sequence: TGCAGTGCTAGTGCACTGCGAGGGGCGGGCGGCTACGAGCAGTACTTC. Encoded protein: CSASALRGAGGYEQYF.

The gene calls are TRBV5-1 and TRBJ1-1; possibly TRBD1 for D (5 bases). V was trimmed by 3 bases and J by 1 base, leaving 7 bases between them. Germline values: CDR1 SGHRS, CDR2 YFSETQ. There are 13 residues in the CDR3. In nucleotides, the CDR3 is TGCGCCAGCAGCTGGAGGGGGAACACTGAAGCTTTCTTT. It encodes CASSWRGNTEAFF.

This clonotype appeared many times. The J gene is TRBJ1-2, the V gene TRBV6-6; D uncertain. CDR1 and CDR2 (germline): MNHNY, SVGAGI (reference sequence). The CDR3 extends over 11 amino acids. The V end lost 5 bases, the J end lost 2 bases, and 3 bases lay between the germline ends. In DNA, the CDR3 is TGTGCCAGCAGTCCAAACTATGGCTACACCTTC. Translation gives CASSPNYGYTF.

This clonotype was recorded a few times. As DNA, the CDR3 is TGTGCCAGCAGTTACTCGTTGACGGTGAAAGCTTTCTTT. It yields the protein CASSYSLTVKAFF. The chain recombines TRBV6-5 with TRBJ1-1; no clear D. Trimming pared 0 bases from V and 9 bases from J, leaving 11 bases between. The CDR3 runs to 13 residues. Germline assignment: CDR1 MNHEY and CDR2 SVGAGI.

This clonotype was recorded a few times. The chain joins TRBV12-3 or TRBV12-4 to TRBJ2-1; 10 bases line up with TRBD2. This CDR3 contains 16 residues. The ends lost 7 bases at V and 4 bases at J; junction bases unmatched: 10. The DNA for the CDR3 is TGTGCCAGCAAGCCTGACGGACTAGCGGTATACAATGAGCAGTTCTTC. Residues: CASKPDGLAVYNEQFF.

The chain recombines TRBV28 with TRBJ1-4; D might be TRBD1 (5 bases). This CDR3 spans 12 amino acids. The V end was cut by 5 bases, the J end by 10 bases, with 11 bases between. Germline V gene lookup returns CDR1 MDHEN and CDR2 SYDVKM. The CDR3, as DNA: TGTGCCAGCAGTCCGGGGGTTCTAAAACTGTTTTTT. Protein: CASSPGVLKLFF.

Turning to this clonotype: One end of the junction varies from germline; a read error may be responsible. The chain joins TRBV7-2 to TRBJ1-2; TRBD1 might be the D (5 bases). Per the germline V gene, CDR1 is SGHTA and CDR2 is FQGNSA. The CDR3 spans 13 residues. The chain's CDR3 is CASSTQTGGTPDF. The CDR3 DNA sequence: TGTGCCAGCAGCACCCAAACCGGGGGAACCCCGGACTTC. The full variable domain, completed using reference TRBV7-2 and TRBJ1-2, is GAGVSQSPSNKVTEKGKDVELRCDPISGHTALYWYRQSLGQGLEFLIYFQGNSAPDKSGLPSDRFSAERTGGSVSTLTIQRTQQEDSAVYLCASSTQTGGTPDFGSGTRLTVV.

The rearrangement links TRBV7-2 to TRBJ2-3, with 8 bases that match TRBD2. Looked up from germline, CDR1 is SGHTA and CDR2 is FQGNSA. V lost 4 bases, J lost 5 bases, and 8 bases stayed unmatched. CDR3 length equals 15 residues. CDR3 region: CASSSVTSGGDTQYF. For the CDR3, the DNA is TGTGCCAGCAGCTCCGTTACTAGCGGAGGAGATACGCAGTATTTT.